These T cell receptor beta chains were read from a single sample in a study of graft-versus-host responses after intestinal transplantation. These receptors' targets are unknown. The assay was immunoSEQ multiplex PCR, and TCRdb's table has in-frame clones only and misses some. Counted here are fewer than 85,000 clones, around 92% occurring once; the ten biggest clones make up 2% to 3%. Source: unstimulated CD8+ T cells sorted from spleen or lymph node cells, taken before intestinal transplant. The receptor set was obtained from a human donor who received an intestinal transplant. Both conserved end residues are part of each CDR3. Fields, in order: clone size, J gene, V gene, D gene, CDR3 DNA, CDR3 protein. D genes are given only for firm matches. Only part of the rows carry a size: once, few, many, or a class if the clone is expanded.

abundance: .; j_gene: TRBJ1-3; v_gene: TRBV4-1; d_gene: .; CDR3nt: TGCGCCAGCAGCCAAGTCGGGACTGGAAACACCATATATTTT; CDR3aa: CASSQVGTGNTIYF
abundance: once; j_gene: TRBJ2-3; v_gene: TRBV28; d_gene: .; CDR3nt: TGTGCCAGCAGTATCTCACGGGAACTTACAGATACGCAGTATTTT; CDR3aa: CASSISRELTDTQYF
abundance: .; j_gene: TRBJ2-7; v_gene: TRBV18; d_gene: .; CDR3nt: TGTGCCAGCTCACCACCTAGCGCGGACGAGCAGTACTTC; CDR3aa: CASSPPSADEQYF
abundance: once; j_gene: TRBJ2-1; v_gene: TRBV7-3; d_gene: TRBD2; CDR3nt: TGTGCCAGCAGCTTAACTAGCGGGACTTTCTACAATGAGCAGTTCTTC; CDR3aa: CASSLTSGTFYNEQFF
abundance: .; j_gene: TRBJ2-7; v_gene: TRBV7-9; d_gene: TRBD2; CDR3nt: TGTGCCAGCAGCCTCCCACTAGCGGGAGCCTACGAGCAGTACTTC; CDR3aa: CASSLPLAGAYEQYF
abundance: .; j_gene: TRBJ2-7; v_gene: TRBV7-7; d_gene: TRBD1; CDR3nt: TGTGCTAGCAGCATGAGCTGGACAGGCCAGGACGAGCAGTACTTC; CDR3aa: CASSMSWTGQDEQYF
abundance: .; j_gene: TRBJ2-1; v_gene: TRBV5-5; d_gene: .; CDR3nt: TGTGCCAGCAGCTTTCGTCTCCCCGGGGGCAATGAGCAGTTCTTC; CDR3aa: CASSFRLPGGNEQFF
abundance: .; j_gene: TRBJ2-1; v_gene: TRBV30; d_gene: .; CDR3nt: TGTGCCTGGAGTTTTGGCGGCCCCAGTGAGCAGTTCTTC; CDR3aa: CAWSFGGPSEQFF
abundance: .; j_gene: TRBJ2-7; v_gene: TRBV4-2; d_gene: TRBD2; CDR3nt: TGTGCCAGCAGCCAAGGCAGCAGCGGGAGGGGGATCTCCTACGAGCAGTACTTC; CDR3aa: CASSQGSSGRGISYEQYF
abundance: .; j_gene: TRBJ1-5; v_gene: TRBV7-6; d_gene: .; CDR3nt: TGTGCCAGCAGCTTACGGGGGGCGGAACCCCAGCATTTT; CDR3aa: CASSLRGAEPQHF
abundance: .; j_gene: TRBJ2-5; v_gene: TRBV28; d_gene: .; CDR3nt: TGTGCCAGCACCAGCAGGGGAGCGGAGACCCAGTACTTC; CDR3aa: CASTSRGAETQYF
abundance: .; j_gene: TRBJ2-1; v_gene: TRBV10-2; d_gene: TRBD2; CDR3nt: TGCGCCAGCAGTGAGGACAGGACTAGCGGGAGGTTTGATGAGCAGTTCTTC; CDR3aa: CASSEDRTSGRFDEQFF
abundance: .; j_gene: TRBJ2-1; v_gene: TRBV12-5; d_gene: TRBD2; CDR3nt: TGTGCTAGTGCCCGGGGGGTGTTGTACAATGAGCAGTTCTTC; CDR3aa: CASARGVLYNEQFF
abundance: .; j_gene: TRBJ2-7; v_gene: TRBV11-2; d_gene: .; CDR3nt: TGTGCCAGCAGCTTAGGGGAGGCCTACGAGCAGTACTTC; CDR3aa: CASSLGEAYEQYF
abundance: .; j_gene: TRBJ2-1; v_gene: TRBV29-1; d_gene: TRBD2; CDR3nt: TGCAGCGTTTACGAGCGGGAGGACTACAATGAGCAGTTCTTC; CDR3aa: CSVYEREDYNEQFF
abundance: .; j_gene: TRBJ1-4; v_gene: TRBV5-6; d_gene: .; CDR3nt: TGTGCCAGCAGCTTGCTTGGAGACAGGAGCGAAAAACTGTTTTTT; CDR3aa: CASSLLGDRSEKLFF
abundance: .; j_gene: TRBJ2-7; v_gene: TRBV6-5; d_gene: .; CDR3nt: TGTGCCAGCAGTTACTCCGGTTATACCTACGAGCAGTACTTC; CDR3aa: CASSYSGYTYEQYF
abundance: .; j_gene: TRBJ1-1; v_gene: TRBV7-6; d_gene: .; CDR3nt: TGTGCCAGCAGCTTAGCAGGGGTAGGCACTGAAGCTTTCTTT; CDR3aa: CASSLAGVGTEAFF
abundance: once; j_gene: TRBJ2-1; v_gene: TRBV29-1; d_gene: .; CDR3nt: TGCAGCGTCCCCACTCAGGACAGCTACAATGAGCAGTTCTTC; CDR3aa: CSVPTQDSYNEQFF
abundance: .; j_gene: TRBJ2-5; v_gene: TRBV27; d_gene: TRBD2; CDR3nt: TGTGCCAGCAGGGCTCTAGCGGGGTTGGCGTTGGGGGAGACCCAGTACTTC; CDR3aa: CASRALAGLALGETQYF
abundance: .; j_gene: TRBJ2-1; v_gene: TRBV13; d_gene: .; CDR3nt: TGTGCCAGCAGCTTAGGGCGGGCTAGCCCTCTACTATACAATGAGCAGTTCTTC; CDR3aa: CASSLGRASPLLYNEQFF
abundance: .; j_gene: TRBJ2-1; v_gene: TRBV6-6; d_gene: TRBD2; CDR3nt: TGTGCCAGCAGTTCCCTCGGGGCGGGGGGGCGAAATGAGCAGTTCTTC; CDR3aa: CASSSLGAGGRNEQFF
abundance: .; j_gene: TRBJ2-5; v_gene: TRBV28; d_gene: TRBD2; CDR3nt: TGTGCCAGCAGTCCCCCCGTAGCGGGAGGCGGGGAGACCCAGTACTTC; CDR3aa: CASSPPVAGGGETQYF
abundance: .; j_gene: TRBJ2-6; v_gene: TRBV6-1; d_gene: .; CDR3nt: TGTGCCAGCAGTGACACAGGGACTGGGGCCAACGTCCTGACTTTC; CDR3aa: CASSDTGTGANVLTF
abundance: .; j_gene: TRBJ2-3; v_gene: TRBV4-2; d_gene: TRBD2; CDR3nt: TGTGCCAGCAGCCAAGAGCAGGGGACTAGCGGGGATAGCACAGATACGCAGTATTTT; CDR3aa: CASSQEQGTSGDSTDTQYF
abundance: once; j_gene: TRBJ1-2; v_gene: TRBV4-1; d_gene: TRBD1; CDR3nt: TGCGCCAGCAGCCAACCAGGGGGCAATGGTGGCTACACCTTC; CDR3aa: CASSQPGGNGGYTF
abundance: .; j_gene: TRBJ1-1; v_gene: TRBV4-2; d_gene: .; CDR3nt: TGTGCCAGCAGCCAAGATGGGGGGGCCACTGAAGCTTTCTTT; CDR3aa: CASSQDGGATEAFF
abundance: once; j_gene: TRBJ2-7; v_gene: TRBV2; d_gene: TRBD1; CDR3nt: TGTGCCAGCAGTAGATGGACAGGGGAACTCGGTGACGAGCAGTACTTC; CDR3aa: CASSRWTGELGDEQYF
abundance: .; j_gene: TRBJ2-1; v_gene: TRBV29-1; d_gene: TRBD2; CDR3nt: TGCAGCGTTCCCTACCGCGGGAGGGCCGCCAATGAGCAGTTCTTC; CDR3aa: CSVPYRGRAANEQFF
abundance: once; j_gene: TRBJ1-4; v_gene: TRBV30; d_gene: .; CDR3nt: TGTGCCTGGAGTGGGGGGCTTCGTGAAAAACTGTTTTTT; CDR3aa: CAWSGGLREKLFF
abundance: .; j_gene: TRBJ2-7; v_gene: TRBV11-2; d_gene: .; CDR3nt: TGTGCCAGCAGCTTCACAGGACCCTACGAGCAGTACTTC; CDR3aa: CASSFTGPYEQYF
abundance: once; j_gene: TRBJ2-7; v_gene: TRBV27; d_gene: .; CDR3nt: TGTGCCAGCAGCTTACTTGGGGGCCCCTCCTACGAGCAGTACTTC; CDR3aa: CASSLLGGPSYEQYF
abundance: .; j_gene: TRBJ2-5; v_gene: TRBV5-1; d_gene: TRBD2; CDR3nt: TGCGCCAGCAGCTTGGCCGCGCTAGCGGGGTACTATCAAGAGACCCAGTACTTC; CDR3aa: CASSLAALAGYYQETQYF
abundance: .; j_gene: TRBJ2-2; v_gene: TRBV15; d_gene: .; CDR3nt: TGTGCCACCAGCAGAGATTTGAGCGTGAACACCGGGGAGCTGTTTTTT; CDR3aa: CATSRDLSVNTGELFF
abundance: .; j_gene: TRBJ2-4; v_gene: TRBV5-6; d_gene: .; CDR3nt: TGTGCCAGCAGCTTGGGACAGGCTCGTCCTAAGTTC; CDR3aa: CASSLGQARPKF
abundance: .; j_gene: TRBJ2-3; v_gene: TRBV29-1; d_gene: TRBD1; CDR3nt: TGCAGCGTCGACAGGGGCGGTACGCAGTATTTT; CDR3aa: CSVDRGGTQYF
abundance: .; j_gene: TRBJ2-1; v_gene: TRBV6-5; d_gene: .; CDR3nt: TGTGCCAGCAGTTACGGGGGGTTGAAGTTCTTC; CDR3aa: CASSYGGLKFF
abundance: .; j_gene: TRBJ2-7; v_gene: TRBV5-1; d_gene: .; CDR3nt: TGCGCCAGCAGCTTGTGGCAGGGGCCCCACGAGCAGTACTTC; CDR3aa: CASSLWQGPHEQYF
abundance: .; j_gene: TRBJ2-1; v_gene: TRBV25-1; d_gene: .; CDR3nt: TGTGCCAGCAGTGAGAGTCATAGCGGGCAGTTCTTC; CDR3aa: CASSESHSGQFF
abundance: .; j_gene: TRBJ2-1; v_gene: TRBV19; d_gene: .; CDR3nt: TGTGCCAGTAGTATCGCGGAGGGCCTCGACGACAATGAGCAGTTCTTC; CDR3aa: CASSIAEGLDDNEQFF
abundance: few; j_gene: TRBJ2-7; v_gene: TRBV4-1; d_gene: .; CDR3nt: TGCGCCAGCAGCCAAGGTCCGGGAGTTGACTCCTACGAGCAGTACTTC; CDR3aa: CASSQGPGVDSYEQYF
abundance: .; j_gene: TRBJ1-4; v_gene: TRBV5-1; d_gene: .; CDR3nt: TGCGCCAGCAGCTTGGCCGCAGCAACTAATGAAAAACTGTTTTTT; CDR3aa: CASSLAAATNEKLFF
abundance: .; j_gene: TRBJ1-3; v_gene: TRBV10-3; d_gene: .; CDR3nt: TGTGCCATCGGCAGGGGTTACACCATATATTTT; CDR3aa: CAIGRGYTIYF
abundance: .; j_gene: TRBJ2-2; v_gene: TRBV7-2; d_gene: TRBD2; CDR3nt: TGTGCCAGCAGCTTAGGTCTTGCGGGAGAGGGCACCGGGGAGCTGTTTTTT; CDR3aa: CASSLGLAGEGTGELFF
abundance: .; j_gene: TRBJ1-6; v_gene: TRBV30; d_gene: .; CDR3nt: TGTGCCCGGAAATCCAGGGTGGGGAATTCACCCCTCCACTTT; CDR3aa: CARKSRVGNSPLHF
abundance: .; j_gene: TRBJ2-5; v_gene: TRBV6-5; d_gene: .; CDR3nt: TGTGCCAGCACCAACCAAGAGACCCAGTACTTC; CDR3aa: CASTNQETQYF
abundance: once; j_gene: TRBJ2-1; v_gene: TRBV7-8; d_gene: .; CDR3nt: TGTGCCAGCAGCTTAGCCCGGAGGGCCGGTTACCATGAGCAGTTCTTC; CDR3aa: CASSLARRAGYHEQFF
abundance: .; j_gene: TRBJ2-2; v_gene: TRBV2; d_gene: TRBD1; CDR3nt: TGTGCCACCACCCTAAGGGACAGGAACACCGGGGAGCTGTTTTTT; CDR3aa: CATTLRDRNTGELFF
abundance: once; j_gene: TRBJ2-7; v_gene: TRBV6-5; d_gene: .; CDR3nt: TGTGCCAGCAGTCCGTCCGTTCGGGGAGTCGGGCAGTACTTC; CDR3aa: CASSPSVRGVGQYF